These 29 T cell receptor beta chains were all obtained from the same sample, sequenced in a study of shared clonotypes between healthy human individuals. The repertoire was sequenced with immunoSEQ multiplex PCR; TCRdb's copy has only in-frame clones and lacks some. The sample has 2 million to 2.5 million clones; approximately 94% are singletons. Terminally differentiated effector memory CD45RA+ cells were excluded from the naive CD8 cells, which were CD45RO-negative and positively selected for CCR7. Material: naive CD8+ T cells sorted from blood. Receptor source: a young man in good health.

The rearrangement links TRBV27 to TRBJ2-7, with D perhaps given as TRBD1 or TRBD2 (6 bases each). This CDR3 spans 15 amino acids. The germline gives CDR1 MNHEY, CDR2 SMNVEV (reference sequence). Trimming removed 2 bases from V and 2 bases from J, with 13 bases in between. Written as DNA, the CDR3 is TGTGCCAGCAGTTTACCGGGGGCGGTAACCTACGAGCAGTACTTC. Protein sequence: CASSLPGAVTYEQYF.

The chain combines TRBV27 with TRBJ2-3; 8 bases agree with TRBD2. This CDR3 is built from 18 residues. Per the germline V gene, CDR1 is MNHEY and CDR2 is SMNVEV (reference sequence). V trimming: 4 bases; J trimming: 3 bases; junction bases outside the gene matches: 15. The CDR3 DNA follows: TGTGCCAGCAGTTCTCTTAGGGTCGTGATAGCGGGGACAGATACGCAGTATTTT. Residues: CASSSLRVVIAGTDTQYF.

The rearrangement joins TRBV2 to TRBJ1-5; 7 nucleotides line up with TRBD1. Germline CDR1 and CDR2: SNHLY and FYNNEI. V gave up 1 base and J gave up 4 bases; unmatched junction bases: 4. CDR3 length: 15 residues. The CDR3 is CASSEGTGVNQPQHF. DNA of the CDR3: TGTGCCAGCAGTGAAGGGACAGGCGTAAATCAGCCCCAGCATTTT.

The V and J genes are TRBV27 and TRBJ2-1; 9 bases line up with TRBD2. The CDR3 spans 14 residues. In germline, CDR1 is MNHEY, CDR2 SMNVEV (reference sequence). V was pared by 6 bases and J by 4 bases, with 4 bases of the junction left unmatched. The CDR3 sequence is CASSTSGPYNEQFF. The CDR3 bases are TGTGCCAGCAGCACTAGCGGGCCGTACAATGAGCAGTTCTTC.

The rearrangement uses TRBV7-9 and TRBJ1-5; the match to TRBD1 covers 7 bases. CDR1 SEHNR and CDR2 FQNEAQ come from the germline V gene (reference sequence). The junction had 4 bases not matched to a gene; V was cut back by 5 bases and J by 3 bases. The length of the CDR3 is 14 residues. This chain's CDR3 is CASSPGQVNQPQHF. CDR3 bases: TGTGCCAGCAGCCCCGGACAGGTCAATCAGCCCCAGCATTTT. The full variable domain, in which reference TRBV7-9 and TRBJ1-5 provide the parts outside the CDR3, is DTGVSQNPRHKITKRGQNVTFRCDPISEHNRLYWYRQTLGQGPEFLTYFQNEAQLEKSRLLSDRFSAERPKGSFSTLEIQRTEQGDSAMYLCASSPGQVNQPQHFGDGTRLSIL.

This clone occurred once. The chain has TRBV28 and TRBJ1-2; D unresolved. The CDR3 length is 16 residues. Germline assignment: CDR1 MDHEN and CDR2 SYDVKM. The germline V and J ends were trimmed by 3 bases and 4 bases, with 18 bases remaining between them. The CDR3 coding sequence is TGTGCCAGCAGTTTCCCGACGGACCATTGGAGCTATGGCTACACCTTC. Protein sequence: CASSFPTDHWSYGYTF.

The chain links TRBV7-6 to TRBJ1-1; D unclear. V dropped 4 bases and J dropped 5 bases, with 14 bases sitting between them. This CDR3 comprises 14 residues. The germline CDR1 and CDR2 sequences are SGHVS and FNYEAQ. DNA for the CDR3: TGTGCCAGCAGCTATTCCCCCGATGGGACTGAAGCTTTCTTT. Its protein product is CASSYSPDGTEAFF.

This clone was observed a single time. The chain combines TRBV27 with TRBJ2-7, with D perhaps given as TRBD1 or TRBD2 (5 bases each). V lost 2 bases to trimming and J lost 3 bases, with 14 bases between them. The CDR3 sequence is 15 residues long. Germline values: CDR1 MNHEY, CDR2 SMNVEV (reference sequence). The CDR3 nucleotides are TGTGCCAGCAGTTTAGGGCAGGGAGTCCACTACGAGCAGTACTTC. This sequence encodes CASSLGQGVHYEQYF.

The CDR3 bases are TGTGCCAGCAGTCCGGGACTAGTAGTCTACGAGCAGTACTTC. This gives the protein CASSPGLVVYEQYF. The chain couples TRBV27 to TRBJ2-7, with 8 bases matching TRBD2. The V gene's germline CDR1 is MNHEY and CDR2 SMNVEV (reference sequence). This CDR3 is 14 amino acids long. V was clipped by 5 bases and J by 3 bases; unmatched bases: 6.

The chain is built from TRBV10-3 and TRBJ2-7, with D hard to call. The CDR3 has 13 amino acids. Germline V gene lookup returns CDR1 ENHRY and CDR2 SYGVKD. V was clipped by 2 bases and J by 2 bases, with 7 bases between them. This CDR3 is CAISEPQAYEQYF. CDR3 nucleotides: TGTGCCATCAGTGAGCCCCAAGCCTACGAGCAGTACTTC.

The chain joins TRBV4-3 to TRBJ2-7; unclear D gene. The germline V gene encodes CDR1 LGHNA and CDR2 YSLEER. V was clipped by 0 bases and J by 3 bases, with 12 bases between them. The CDR3 loop spans 15 amino acids. The CDR3 DNA is TGCGCCAGCAGCCAAGATTTAGGCCCTTACTACGAGCAGTACTTC. The encoded protein is CASSQDLGPYYEQYF.

The chain couples TRBV25-1 to TRBJ2-6, with D possibly matching TRBD2 (5 bases). CDR3 length equals 16 residues. CDR1 is MGHDK, CDR2 SYGVNS, per germline. Trimming stripped 4 bases from V and 0 bases from J, with 10 bases between. The CDR3 spells CASSGGLSSGANVLTF. The CDR3 DNA sequence: TGTGCCAGCAGTGGAGGGCTAAGCTCTGGGGCCAACGTCCTGACTTTC.

This chain uses TRBV9 with TRBJ1-6; no definite D call. Trimming left V 3 bases short and J 10 bases short, with 11 bases between. The CDR3 consists of 13 residues. Germline CDR1 reads SGDLS; CDR2 reads YYNGEE. CDR3 sequence (DNA): TGTGCCAGCAGCGGTGAAGGGTGGTCACCCCTCCACTTT. Protein product: CASSGEGWSPLHF.

With respect to this clone: The sample has other DNA sequences that encode this CDR3 too. The chain carries TRBV27 and TRBJ1-4; 8 bases are a match to TRBD1. J was trimmed by 7 bases and V by 3 bases; bases with no gene match: 4. This CDR3 contains 14 residues. Per germline, CDR1 MNHEY and CDR2 SMNVEV (reference sequence). CDR3 nucleotides: TGTGCCAGCAGTTTCCAGGGGGCTGGTGAAAAACTGTTTTTT. It translates to CASSFQGAGEKLFF.

The chain couples TRBV11-2 to TRBJ1-6; D is possibly TRBD1 (5 bases). This CDR3 is built from 15 residues. Germline-derived CDR1 and CDR2 are SGHAT and FQNNGV. With 6 bases removed from V and 6 bases from J, the gap between germline ends came to 15 bases. The CDR3 region has the DNA TGTGCCAGCAGACGGACATTCATACTTAATTCACCCCTCCACTTT. It yields the protein CASRRTFILNSPLHF.

In its sample, this clone was seen once. The chain links TRBV2 to TRBJ2-5; D gene unclear. Looked up from germline, CDR1 is SNHLY and CDR2 is FYNNEI. Trimming stripped 3 bases from V and 0 bases from J, with 8 bases between. This CDR3 has 14 residues. The CDR3 nucleotides read TGTGCCAGCAGTGATGAGTCTAACCAAGAGACCCAGTACTTC. It yields the protein CASSDESNQETQYF. Full variable domain (missing parts from reference TRBV2 and TRBJ2-5): EPEVTQTPSHQVTQMGQEVILRCVPISNHLYFYWYRQILGQKVEFLVSFYNNEISEKSEIFDDQFSVERPDGSNFTLKIRSTKLEDSAMYFCASSDESNQETQYFGPGTRLLVL.

The rearrangement links TRBV6-5 to TRBJ2-7; maybe TRBD2 (6 bases). Germline assignment: CDR1 MNHEY and CDR2 SVGAGI. The CDR3 loop spans 13 amino acids. Trimming removed 5 bases from V and 5 bases from J, with 13 bases in between. CDR3 region: CASSAGSLNEQYF. Written as DNA, the CDR3 is TGTGCCAGCAGTGCCGGGAGCCTTAACGAGCAGTACTTC.

V and J are TRBV11-2 and TRBJ2-7; D uncertain. This CDR3 region has 12 residues. Trimming removed 1 base at V and 6 bases at J, with 7 bases between. CDR1 SGHAT and CDR2 FQNNGV come from the germline V gene. CDR3 nucleotides: TGTGCCAGCAGCTTAGCCCCCACCGAGCAGTACTTC. This codes for CASSLAPTEQYF.

Only one count was recorded for this clone. This chain connects TRBV27 to TRBJ1-5, with D uncertain. The CDR3 length is 15 residues. Trimming cost V 6 bases and J 7 bases, with 19 bases left between them. Germline V gene sequence: CDR1 MNHEY, CDR2 SMNVEV (reference sequence). The CDR3 is CASRKGRGRVQPQHF. In DNA, the CDR3 is TGTGCCAGCAGAAAGGGTAGAGGTCGCGTGCAGCCCCAGCATTTT.

V usage is TRBV7-8 and J usage is TRBJ1-2, with a possible D match to TRBD1 (6 bases). CDR1 and CDR2 (germline): SGHVS, FQNEAQ. V gave up 5 bases and J gave up 3 bases, with 13 bases separating them. The CDR3 runs 14 residues. CDR3 amino acids: CASSTYREDYGYTF. The CDR3 nucleotides read TGTGCCAGCAGCACCTACAGGGAAGACTATGGCTACACCTTC.

The chain combines TRBV4-1 with TRBJ1-4; the D is unclear. Germline CDR1 MGHRA, CDR2 YSYEKL. The CDR3 spans 11 residues. V was shortened by 4 bases and J by 7 bases, with 4 bases between the two germline ends. This CDR3 reads CASSLSEKLFF. DNA for the CDR3: TGCGCCAGCAGCCTTTCTGAAAAACTGTTTTTT.

CDR3 bases: TGTGCCAGCAGCGTAATGTCCGGGAATGAGCAGTTCTTC. It specifies CASSVMSGNEQFF. The chain is built from TRBV9 and TRBJ2-1; the D is unclear. CDR1 and CDR2 from the germline V gene are SGDLS and YYNGEE. V lost 1 base and J 7 bases, leaving 9 bases between the germline ends. This CDR3 has 13 amino acids.

The V and J genes are TRBV4-3 and TRBJ2-7; TRBD2 is a possible D gene (6 bases). CDR3 length: 15 residues. CDR1 LGHNA and CDR2 YSLEER come from the germline V gene. With 5 bases removed from V and 2 bases from J, the gap between germline ends came to 16 bases. CDR3 in amino acids: CASSKRSGQTYEQYF. The DNA of the CDR3 is TGCGCCAGCAGCAAAAGGAGCGGGCAGACCTACGAGCAGTACTTC.

The V and J genes are TRBV4-1 and TRBJ1-6; 7 nucleotides match TRBD1. This CDR3 region has 15 residues. Trimming at V came to 4 bases and at J to 7 bases, leaving 7 bases not matched to a gene. The germline V gene encodes CDR1 MGHRA and CDR2 YSYEKL. This CDR3 reads CASSPNKGANSPLHF. The DNA of the CDR3 is TGCGCCAGCAGCCCTAACAAGGGGGCGAATTCACCCCTCCACTTT.

V is TRBV7-9 and J is TRBJ1-4; D remains ambiguous. V lost 5 bases and J lost 5, with 12 bases in between. This CDR3 has 14 residues. From germline, CDR1 is SEHNR and CDR2 FQNEAQ (reference sequence). CDR3 protein: CASSRGGVNEKLFF. DNA for the CDR3: TGTGCCAGCAGCCGGGGTGGGGTCAATGAAAAACTGTTTTTT.

Remarks on this clone: Other DNA sequences from this sample encode an identical CDR3 as well. J is TRBJ2-5 and V is TRBV9; the match to TRBD2 covers 7 bases. The J segment lost 3 bases and the V segment lost 2 bases, leaving 1 base of the junction unmatched. The CDR3 is made up of 13 amino acids. The germline CDR1 and CDR2 sequences are SGDLS and YYNGEE. CDR3 protein: CASSVAGEETQYF. In DNA form, the CDR3 reads TGTGCCAGCAGCGTTGCGGGGGAAGAGACCCAGTACTTC.

V usage is TRBV19 and J usage is TRBJ2-7; 7 nucleotides match TRBD2. Per germline, CDR1 LNHDA and CDR2 SQIVND (reference sequence). Losses at the gene ends were 3 bases for V and 3 bases for J; bases not matched to a gene: 8. The CDR3 consists of 15 residues. CDR3 in DNA: TGTGCCAGTAGTATCAGCGGGATTGGTTTCTACGAGCAGTACTTC. It is translated as CASSISGIGFYEQYF.

The rearrangement joins TRBV28 to TRBJ2-1; D is perhaps TRBD2 (5 bases). The CDR3 sequence is 15 residues long. Trimming left V 7 bases short and J 4 bases short, with 17 bases between. The V gene's germline CDR1 is MDHEN and CDR2 SYDVKM. CDR3 nucleotides: TGTGCCAGCAACCAGCCATGGACTGAATACAATGAGCAGTTCTTC. As protein: CASNQPWTEYNEQFF.

The chain employs TRBV12-2 and TRBJ2-5; TRBD2, the D gene given by the table, was not confirmed from the DNA. TRBV12-2 is recorded as a pseudogene. The CDR3 consists of 21 residues. This CDR3 reads CASRLRKRTSGSARYQETQYF. The CDR3 DNA follows: TGTGCAAGTCGCCTTAGAAAGAGGACTAGCGGGAGCGCTCGGTACCAAGAGACCCAGTACTTC.